These 29 T cell receptor beta chains share one sample of origin, sequenced in a study of T-cell reconstitution after alpha-beta-depleted transplantation in children. Library preparation (for TCRbeta) was performed with unique molecular identifiers. Each CDR3 protein is one row after TCRdb ran MiXCR on the PCR reads. The sample holds 200,000 to 300,000 distinct CDR3 sequences, roughly 23% seen once. Sequences were derived from PBMCs, sampled before TCRalphabeta/CD19-depleted stem cell transplant. These receptors all come from a girl between 2 and 10 years old with Fanconi anemia, due to receive a stem cell transplant.

The CDR3 protein is CASSLPGPGGSPQHF. CDR3 in DNA: TGTGCCAGCAGTTTACCAGGCCCGGGGGGCTCGCCCCAGCATTTT. This chain uses TRBV12-3 or TRBV12-4 with TRBJ1-5; the D gene is possibly TRBD1 (6 bases). The CDR3 has 15 residues. The V end lost 2 bases, the J end lost 9 bases, and 17 bases lay between the germline ends.

Here the CDR3 DNA reads TGTGCCACCAGCGACCAACAGGGATACGAGCAGTACTTC. Its translation is CATSDQQGYEQYF. This chain uses TRBV15 with TRBJ2-7; perhaps TRBD1 as D (6 bases). V dropped 5 bases and J dropped 4 bases, with 12 bases sitting between them. Germline V gene data show CDR1 as LNHNV and CDR2 as YYDKDF (reference sequence). This CDR3 contains 13 residues. The full variable domain, completed using reference TRBV15 and TRBJ2-7, is DAMVIQNPRYQVTQFGKPVTLSCSQTLNHNVMYWYQQKSSQAPKLLFHYYDKDFNNEADTPDNFQSRRPNTSFCFLDIRSPGLGDTAMYLCATSDQQGYEQYFGPGTRLTVT.

This clonotype was observed a handful of times. The chain is built from TRBV18 and TRBJ2-3; D is unresolved. This CDR3 has 15 amino acids. CDR1 KGHSH and CDR2 LQKENI come from the germline V gene. Between the trimmed V and J ends, which lost 0 bases and 2 bases, there was a span of 9 bases. The CDR3 region is CASSPPTGHTDTQYF. The CDR3 DNA reads TGTGCCAGCTCACCACCGACGGGCCACACAGATACGCAGTATTTT.

This clonotype was detected ten times or more. The rearrangement uses TRBV12-3 or TRBV12-4 and TRBJ2-5; 8 nucleotides agree with TRBD2. The CDR3 has 14 residues. Germline trimming cut 6 bases from V and 5 bases from J; bases unmatched to any gene: 8. In DNA form, the CDR3 reads TGTGCCAGCAGCGGACTAGCCTTCTCCGAGACCCAGTACTTC. Translation gives CASSGLAFSETQYF.

In its sample, this clonotype was seen many times. The J gene is TRBJ2-5, the V gene TRBV6-5, with 10 bases matching TRBD2. CDR1 is MNHEY, CDR2 SVGAGI, per germline. The trim removed 3 bases at V and 5 bases at J, leaving 6 bases unmatched. The CDR3 extends over 15 amino acids. The CDR3 here is CASSYVAGGLETQYF. The CDR3 nucleotides read TGTGCCAGCAGTTATGTAGCGGGGGGCTTGGAGACCCAGTACTTC.

The V gene is TRBV21-1, the J gene TRBJ2-4; TRBD1, the table's D call, lacks a check against the DNA. TRBV21-1 constitutes a pseudogene. The CDR3 sequence is 15 residues long. The CDR3 region has the DNA TGTGCCAGCAGCAAAGTCGGGACAGGGGGCAACATTCAGTACTTC. It encodes CASSKVGTGGNIQYF.

Many counts were recorded for this clonotype. The J gene is TRBJ2-3, the V gene TRBV20-1; TRBD2 is a possible D gene (6 bases). The germline V gene encodes CDR1 DFQATT and CDR2 SNEGSKA (reference sequence). The CDR3 totals 16 residues. The V end was cut by 1 base, the J end by 3 bases, with 17 bases between. CDR3 nucleotides: TGCAGTGCTAGAGCCTTTCTAGCGCAGAATACAGATACGCAGTATTTT. Translation: CSARAFLAQNTDTQYF.

This clonotype occurred many times. The chain recombines TRBV27 with TRBJ2-7, with D tentatively TRBD2 (6 bases). Germline V gene sequence: CDR1 MNHEY, CDR2 SMNVEV (reference sequence). Trimming cost V 1 base and J 6 bases, with 10 bases left between them. The CDR3 loop spans 13 amino acids. CDR3 protein: CASSLWGEGEQYF. The CDR3 region has the DNA TGTGCCAGCAGTTTATGGGGGGAAGGCGAGCAGTACTTC.

The V and J genes are TRBV29-1 and TRBJ2-2; D unresolved. This CDR3 contains 13 residues. The V gene lost 2 bases and the J gene lost 0 bases, with 4 bases spanning the gap. Germline V lookup: CDR1 SQVTM, CDR2 ANQGSEA. CDR3 region: CSVESTNTGELFF. The CDR3 region has the DNA TGCAGCGTTGAATCTACGAACACCGGGGAGCTGTTTTTT.

The rearrangement uses TRBV28 and TRBJ2-7; D perhaps matches TRBD1 (6 bases). The V gene lost 6 bases and the J gene lost 6 bases, with 12 bases spanning the gap. Germline V CDR1 and CDR2: MDHEN, SYDVKM. The CDR3 is 12 amino acids. In nucleotides, the CDR3 is TGTGCCAGCAGCAGGGACACCCGCGAGCAGTACTTC. It yields the protein CASSRDTREQYF.

Ten or more counts support this clonotype. The chain carries TRBV7-3 and TRBJ2-3; 8 bases align to TRBD2. The V and J ends lost 4 bases and 3 bases, in that order; junction bases with no gene match: 12. Germline V CDR1 and CDR2: SGHTA, FQGTGA. The CDR3 contains 17 residues. The CDR3 coding sequence is TGTGCCAGCAGCTCTCGCGGTCCGAGCGGGGGTACAGATACGCAGTATTTT. Amino acids: CASSSRGPSGGTDTQYF.

This rearrangement joins TRBV20-1 to TRBJ2-1; tentatively, D is TRBD2 (5 bases). CDR3 size: 12 residues. CDR1 is DFQATT and CDR2 is SNEGSKA in the germline V gene (reference sequence). The V gene lost 6 bases and the J gene lost 11 bases, with 17 bases spanning the gap. The CDR3 nucleotides read TGCAGTGCGGCTACGCGGGTCAGGAAGCAGTTCTTC. Translation: CSAATRVRKQFF.

There are a few counts of this clonotype. The CDR3 spells CASSLEGLGPYNEQFF. The CDR3 region has the DNA TGTGCCAGCAGTTTGGAAGGACTAGGTCCCTACAATGAGCAGTTCTTC. V usage is TRBV28 and J usage is TRBJ2-1; the match to TRBD2 covers 7 bases. V shed 3 bases, J shed 2 bases, and the junction held 7 bases outside the gene matches. Germline CDR1 MDHEN, CDR2 SYDVKM. The CDR3 extends over 16 amino acids.

The chain is built from TRBV20-1 and TRBJ2-1; D gene ambiguous. The CDR3 sequence is 15 residues long. V was clipped by 4 bases and J by 0 bases, with 13 bases between them. Germline V gives CDR1 DFQATT, CDR2 SNEGSKA (reference sequence). The CDR3 region is CSATNPRSSYNEQFF. The DNA for the CDR3 is TGCAGTGCTACAAATCCTAGGAGCTCCTACAATGAGCAGTTCTTC.

This clonotype was seen repeatedly, ten times or more. This chain connects TRBV20-1 to TRBJ2-5, with 8 positions matching TRBD1. With V trimmed by 5 bases and J by 4 bases, 0 bases remained unmatched. Germline V gene sequence: CDR1 DFQATT, CDR2 SNEGSKA (reference sequence). This CDR3 region has 11 residues. The CDR3 bases are TGCAGTGCTGGACAGGGAGAGACCCAGTACTTC. Its protein product is CSAGQGETQYF.

This clonotype was recorded at least ten times. The genes are TRBV29-1 and TRBJ1-1; D unclear. Germline V gene sequence: CDR1 SQVTM, CDR2 ANQGSEA. Trimming took 3 bases from V and 5 from J, leaving 7 bases between them. This CDR3 region has 11 residues. The CDR3 loop is CSVDRGTEAFF. The CDR3 region has the DNA TGCAGCGTTGATCGAGGTACTGAAGCTTTCTTT.

This clonotype has a count of ten or more. V gene TRBV10-2 combines with J gene TRBJ2-7; TRBD1 matches at 10 bases. V was clipped by 6 bases and J by 8 bases; unmatched bases: 4. This CDR3 comprises 12 residues. Germline CDR1 and CDR2: WSHSY and SAAADI. Here the CDR3 reads CASRGTGVKQYF. Written as DNA, the CDR3 is TGCGCCAGCAGAGGGACAGGGGTAAAGCAGTACTTC.

The chain couples TRBV5-6 to TRBJ2-3; the match to TRBD2 covers 8 bases. J lost 7 bases, V lost 1 base, and 8 bases had no gene match. Germline V gene data show CDR1 as SGHDT and CDR2 as YYEEEE. The CDR3 is 15 amino acids. CDR3 amino acids: CASSLTGGAANTQYF. CDR3 bases: TGTGCCAGCAGCTTGACCGGGGGGGCCGCAAATACGCAGTATTTT.

The chain employs TRBV29-1 and TRBJ1-1; D not certain. Trimming shortened V by 0 bases and J by 4 bases, and 18 bases separated the two germline ends. The CDR3 contains 16 residues. Germline V gene data show CDR1 as SQVTM and CDR2 as ANQGSEA. This chain's CDR3 is CSVEDVTTIRGTEAFF. CDR3 nucleotides: TGCAGCGTTGAAGATGTAACAACAATCCGGGGCACTGAAGCTTTCTTT.

This clonotype was seen a few times. V usage is TRBV30 and J usage is TRBJ2-5; D remains unclear. V lost 0 bases and J lost 0, with 8 bases in between. Germline CDR1 GTSNPN, CDR2 SVGIG (reference sequence). The CDR3 spans 14 residues. The CDR3 region is CAWSVGQYQETQYF. CDR3 in DNA: TGTGCCTGGAGTGTAGGGCAGTACCAAGAGACCCAGTACTTC.

The gene calls are TRBV12-3 or TRBV12-4 and TRBJ2-6; D could derive from TRBD1 or TRBD2 (5 bases each). This CDR3 has 14 amino acids. V was clipped by 7 bases and J by 2 bases, with 9 bases between them. Here the CDR3 DNA reads TGTGCCAGCATTGGGGGTACTGGGGCCAACGTCCTGACTTTC. Protein: CASIGGTGANVLTF.

This rearrangement joins TRBV28 to TRBJ1-1; unclear D gene. The V and J ends lost 5 bases and 1 base respectively, with 8 bases between them. This CDR3 has 13 amino acids. Per germline, CDR1 MDHEN and CDR2 SYDVKM. The CDR3, as DNA: TGTGCCAGCAGTGTCTACTCGAACACTGAAGCTTTCTTT. Its translation is CASSVYSNTEAFF. The full variable domain, rest sourced from reference TRBV28 and TRBJ1-1, is DVKVTQSSRYLVKRTGEKVFLECVQDMDHENMFWYRQDPGLGLRLIYFSYDVKMKEKGDIPEGYSVSREKKERFSLILESASTNQTSMYLCASSVYSNTEAFFGQGTRLTVV.

The chain employs TRBV15 and TRBJ2-1, with TRBD2 as a possible D gene (6 bases). Germline CDR1 LNHNV, CDR2 YYDKDF (reference sequence). V gave up 3 bases and J gave up 3 bases, with 15 bases separating them. CDR3 length equals 16 residues. CDR3 protein: CATSRGGAGYYNEQFF. The CDR3 nucleotides read TGTGCCACCAGCAGGGGAGGTGCGGGATACTACAATGAGCAGTTCTTC.

This clonotype was counted many times. The V and J genes are TRBV18 and TRBJ2-5; 10 bases fit TRBD2. Germline V gene data show CDR1 as KGHSH and CDR2 as LQKENI. V gave up 4 bases and J gave up 3 bases; unmatched junction bases: 2. The CDR3 sequence is 14 residues long. The CDR3 DNA follows: TGTGCCAGCTCACGCACTAGCGGGGAAGAGACCCAGTACTTC. This sequence encodes CASSRTSGEETQYF.

This clonotype was counted at least ten times. The genes are TRBV10-3 and TRBJ2-7; maybe TRBD1 (5 bases). The CDR3 totals 13 residues. Germline CDR1 reads ENHRY; CDR2 reads SYGVKD. V was shortened by 3 bases and J by 4 bases, with 10 bases between the two germline ends. CDR3 sequence: CAISDNRPYEQYF. The DNA of the CDR3 is TGTGCCATCAGTGATAACAGGCCGTACGAGCAGTACTTC.

This clonotype was seen ten or more times. The rearrangement links TRBV6-1 to TRBJ2-6; D gene unclear. V lost 6 bases to trimming and J lost 0 bases, with 12 bases between them. Looked up from germline, CDR1 is MNHNS and CDR2 is SASEGT. There are 16 residues in the CDR3. In DNA form, the CDR3 reads TGTGCCAGCAGAAGGTTTCCGAGCTCTGGGGCCAACGTCCTGACTTTC. Its protein is CASRRFPSSGANVLTF.

This clonotype occurred many times. V usage is TRBV20-1 and J usage is TRBJ1-5; D is ambiguous. This CDR3 has 11 residues. V was shortened by 3 bases and J by 9 bases, with 9 bases between the two germline ends. Germline V CDR1 and CDR2: DFQATT, SNEGSKA (reference sequence). CDR3 in amino acids: CSASLEGPQHF. CDR3 DNA sequence: TGCAGTGCTAGTCTAGAGGGGCCCCAGCATTTT.

The sample holds many counts of this clonotype. This rearrangement joins TRBV24-1 to TRBJ2-1; unclear D gene. V lost 4 bases and J 7 bases, leaving 16 bases between the germline ends. The CDR3 runs to 15 residues. CDR1 and CDR2 from the germline V gene are KGHDR and SFDVKD. CDR3 DNA sequence: TGTGCCACCAGTGAGACGGGTCGGGCTGGGAATGAGCAGTTCTTC. The encoded protein is CATSETGRAGNEQFF.

As DNA, the CDR3 is TGTGCCAGCAGTTTATCTTTAGCGGGAGGGCCGGTCGGGGAGCTGTTTTTT. Its protein product is CASSLSLAGGPVGELFF. The rearrangement joins TRBV28 to TRBJ2-2, with 11 bases identical to TRBD2. The trim removed 1 base at V and 7 bases at J, leaving 8 bases unmatched. This CDR3 comprises 17 residues. CDR1 is MDHEN and CDR2 is SYDVKM in the germline V gene.